The TCR beta chain under discussion was sequenced for a study of CD8+ T cells in alopecia areata. Overall study: Treated individuals took tofacitinib by mouth, 5 to 10 mg twice daily.

Looked up from germline, CDR1 is GTSNPN and CDR2 is SVGIG (reference sequence). The CDR3 has 15 residues. Trimming left V 1 base short and J 0 bases short, with 7 bases between. Extraction and reverse transcription of RNA yielded cDNA as the sequencing template. Some clones are missing from TCRdb's copy, which holds only in-frame ones; the method was immunoSEQ multiplex PCR. The sample contains 130,000 to 150,000 clones, roughly 82% of which appear only once. Treatment specified: oral pan-JAK inhibitor, 5-10 mg twice daily. This chain links TRBV30 with TRBJ1-6; D unresolved. This clonotype was obtained from a human donor with alopecia areata. The sample in question was CD8+ T cells sorted from blood, obtained at week 4, from a patient treated with tofacitinib. The CDR3 DNA reads as TGTGCCTGGAGTGACAAGGACTCCTATAATTCACCCCTCCACTTT. It specifies CAWSDKDSYNSPLHF.